Each of the 24 T cell receptor beta chains below was sequenced from the same sample in a study of blood T cell repertoires in COVID-19. This table comes from immunoSEQ multiplex PCR, and its TCRdb copy is limited to in-frame clones, with some not included. The data show 200,000 to 250,000 clones, roughly 88% seen once. Sequenced input: peripheral blood. The receptors were gathered from a man aged 80 or over with acute or convalescent COVID-19.

The J gene is TRBJ2-2, the V gene TRBV29-1; 10 nucleotides match TRBD1. Germline V gives CDR1 SQVTM, CDR2 ANQGSEA. This CDR3 contains 16 residues. V gave up 6 bases and J gave up 1 base; unmatched junction bases: 8. DNA of the CDR3: TGCAGCGTAGGCCCCCGGGACAGGGGGAACACCGGGGAGCTGTTTTTT. Its protein is CSVGPRDRGNTGELFF.

This chain joins TRBV6-1 and TRBJ1-4, with D possibly matching TRBD1 (6 bases). In germline, CDR1 is MNHNS, CDR2 SASEGT. Trimming shortened V by 2 bases and J by 7 bases, and 17 bases separated the two germline ends. This CDR3 is 16 amino acids long. CDR3 sequence (DNA): TGTGCCAGCAGTGAACAATGGGGGGGGCAGGGTGAAAAACTGTTTTTT. Translating gives CASSEQWGGQGEKLFF.

The J gene is TRBJ1-2, the V gene TRBV29-1; TRBD1 agrees at 10 bases. The CDR3 covers 13 residues. CDR1 SQVTM and CDR2 ANQGSEA come from the germline V gene. The J segment lost 5 bases and the V segment lost 5 bases, leaving 5 bases of the junction unmatched. The CDR3 loop reads CSVLSGQGYGYTF. DNA of the CDR3: TGCAGCGTTCTGTCGGGACAGGGGTATGGCTACACCTTC.

This chain connects TRBV6-5 to TRBJ1-2; TRBD1 matches 9 bases. The CDR3 sequence is 14 residues long. In germline, CDR1 is MNHEY, CDR2 SVGAGI. The V segment lost 7 bases and the J segment 3 bases; nucleotides outside the gene matches: 6. This chain's CDR3 is CASKIQGADYGYTF. In DNA form, the CDR3 reads TGTGCCAGCAAGATACAGGGGGCGGACTATGGCTACACCTTC.

The gene calls are TRBV4-1 and TRBJ2-7; 9 nucleotides match TRBD1. The germline V gene encodes CDR1 MGHRA and CDR2 YSYEKL. The CDR3 is made up of 15 amino acids. With V trimmed by 4 bases and J by 5 bases, 9 bases remained unmatched. The CDR3 spells CASSLTGTGSNEQYF. The DNA of the CDR3 is TGCGCCAGCAGCCTTACCGGGACAGGGTCGAACGAGCAGTACTTC.

A few counts support this clone. The chain has TRBV5-4 and TRBJ2-7, with 11 nucleotides matching TRBD2. The CDR3 runs to 14 residues. V shed 4 bases, J shed 3 bases, and the junction held 3 bases outside the gene matches. Per germline, CDR1 SGHNT and CDR2 YYREEE (reference sequence). In nucleotides, the CDR3 is TGTGCCAGCAGCCCCGGGACTAGCGGCTACGAGCAGTACTTC. This translates into CASSPGTSGYEQYF.

The V gene is TRBV6-5, the J gene TRBJ2-7, with 7 bases lining up with TRBD2. The CDR3 length is 14 residues. Germline CDR1 and CDR2: MNHEY and SVGAGI. V lost 2 bases, J lost 2 bases, and 3 bases stayed unmatched. In DNA form, the CDR3 reads TGTGCCAGCAGTTACCGACGGGAGGCCTACGAGCAGTACTTC. Encoded protein: CASSYRREAYEQYF.

The chain recombines TRBV2 with TRBJ1-5, with TRBD1 identical over 8 bases. The CDR3 length is 12 residues. Germline CDR1 and CDR2: SNHLY and FYNNEI. V trimming: 8 bases; J trimming: 8 bases; junction bases outside the gene matches: 5. CDR3 in DNA: TGTGCCAGCTCGGACAGGGACGAGCCCCAGCATTTT. Translation: CASSDRDEPQHF.

V gene TRBV5-1 combines with J gene TRBJ1-1; possibly TRBD1 for D (5 bases). The CDR3 contains 15 residues. Trimming shortened V by 4 bases and J by 0 bases, and 13 bases separated the two germline ends. From germline, CDR1 is SGHRS and CDR2 YFSETQ. The CDR3 sequence: CASSPAQELNTEAFF. DNA for the CDR3: TGCGCCAGCAGCCCAGCACAGGAGCTGAACACTGAAGCTTTCTTT.

The chain has TRBV5-1 and TRBJ2-5; 10 bases are shared with TRBD2. The CDR3 consists of 16 residues. Germline values: CDR1 SGHRS, CDR2 YFSETQ. V dropped 0 bases and J dropped 5; count of bases not matched to a gene: 7. The CDR3 sequence: CASSLAPAGGRETQYF. The CDR3 region has the DNA TGCGCCAGCAGCTTGGCTCCAGCGGGAGGGCGGGAGACCCAGTACTTC.

V is TRBV19 and J is TRBJ1-3, with 8 nucleotides matching TRBD1. Germline CDR1 reads LNHDA; CDR2 reads SQIVND (reference sequence). The ends lost 7 bases at V and 3 bases at J; junction bases unmatched: 8. The CDR3 extends over 15 amino acids. CDR3 nucleotides: TGTGCCAGTACCTCCACCGGGACAGGTGGAAACACCATATATTTT. Translation gives CASTSTGTGGNTIYF.

This clone was recorded a few times. Other DNA sequences in the sample encode the same CDR3. The chain links TRBV19 to TRBJ1-1; no reliable D call. Between the trimmed V and J ends, which lost 4 bases and 1 base, there was a span of 7 bases. The CDR3 is 13 residues long. CDR1 is LNHDA, CDR2 SQIVND, per germline (reference sequence). This chain's CDR3 is CASSTTGNTEAFF. The CDR3 nucleotides read TGTGCCAGTAGTACCACGGGGAACACTGAAGCTTTCTTT.

The chain combines TRBV3-1 (or the pseudogene TRBV3-2) with TRBJ2-1; the match to TRBD1 covers 8 bases. V was clipped by 4 bases and J by 7 bases; unmatched bases: 9. The CDR3 covers 15 residues. The germline V gene encodes CDR1 LGHDT and CDR2 YNNKEL (reference sequence). The CDR3 DNA is TGTGCCAGCAGCCCCCGTCGGACAGGGACAAATGAGCAGTTCTTC. Translating it yields CASSPRRTGTNEQFF.

The gene calls are TRBV6-2 or TRBV6-3 and TRBJ1-5, with 8 nucleotides matching TRBD1. CDR3 length: 15 amino acids. Trimming cost V 4 bases and J 4 bases; bases outside gene matches: 6. The germline gives CDR1 MNHEY, CDR2 SVGEGT. CDR3 nucleotide sequence: TGTGCCAGCAGTTCGCACAGGGGGGGGAATCAGCCCCAGCATTTT. This gives the protein CASSSHRGGNQPQHF.

V gene TRBV29-1 combines with J gene TRBJ1-1, with D hard to call. CDR3 length equals 14 residues. With 7 bases removed from V and 1 base from J, the gap between germline ends came to 16 bases. CDR1 and CDR2 from the germline V gene are SQVTM and ANQGSEA. The CDR3 reads CSGTRSAANTEAFF. CDR3 DNA: TGCAGCGGGACTCGAAGTGCGGCGAACACTGAAGCTTTCTTT.

The chain recombines TRBV29-1 with TRBJ2-1; TRBD2 aligns across 9 bases. The germline V gene encodes CDR1 SQVTM and CDR2 ANQGSEA. V lost 8 bases and J lost 0; bases outside the gene matches: 5. CDR3 size: 14 residues. The CDR3 nucleotides read TGCAGCATAGATAGCGGGAGCTCCTACAATGAGCAGTTCTTC. It encodes CSIDSGSSYNEQFF.

The chain combines TRBV9 with TRBJ2-5, with TRBD2 as a possible D gene (5 bases). CDR3 length: 15 residues. Per germline, CDR1 SGDLS and CDR2 YYNGEE. The V gene lost 2 bases and the J gene lost 1 base, with 12 bases spanning the gap. This CDR3 reads CASSVASRRQETQYF. CDR3 in DNA: TGTGCCAGCAGCGTCGCTAGCCGTCGCCAAGAGACCCAGTACTTC.

V usage is TRBV7-9 and J usage is TRBJ2-5; TRBD1 aligns across 8 bases. The CDR3 spans 17 residues. In germline, CDR1 is SEHNR, CDR2 FQNEAQ (reference sequence). V lost 5 bases to trimming and J lost 2 bases; unmatched junction nucleotides: 13. This CDR3 is CASSHSRGRGRQETQYF. In nucleotides, the CDR3 is TGTGCCAGCAGCCATTCCCGGGGCAGGGGGCGGCAAGAGACCCAGTACTTC.

The rearrangement joins TRBV7-2 to TRBJ1-1; tentatively, D is TRBD1 (5 bases). Germline CDR1 SGHTA, CDR2 FQGNSA. With 1 base removed from V and 3 bases from J, the gap between germline ends came to 9 bases. This CDR3 comprises 14 residues. The CDR3 is CASSLGRGDTEAFF. DNA for the CDR3: TGTGCCAGCAGCTTAGGGAGGGGTGACACTGAAGCTTTCTTT.

V and J are TRBV27 and TRBJ1-6, with D hard to call. Trimming stripped 2 bases from V and 9 bases from J, with 17 bases between. This CDR3 has 16 residues. Germline CDR1 is MNHEY and CDR2 is SMNVEV (reference sequence). DNA for the CDR3: TGTGCCAGCAGTTTAGTCCCCTTCCAGTCAGTTTCACCCCTCCACTTT. Protein product: CASSLVPFQSVSPLHF.

The V and J genes are TRBV9 and TRBJ1-5, with no clear D. V was shortened by 0 bases and J by 2 bases, with 3 bases between the two germline ends. CDR1 is SGDLS, CDR2 YYNGEE, per germline. This CDR3 has 13 amino acids. The CDR3 nucleotides are TGTGCCAGCAGCGTAGCTGGCAATCAGCCCCAGCATTTT. Amino acid sequence: CASSVAGNQPQHF.

The chain combines TRBV6-5 with TRBJ1-3; D not certain. The V and J ends lost 6 bases and 0 bases respectively, with 9 bases between them. The CDR3 is made up of 14 amino acids. The germline V gene has CDR1 MNHEY and CDR2 SVGAGI. The CDR3 bases are TGTGCCAGCAGCTCCGTCCGCTCTGGAAACACCATATATTTT. Its protein product is CASSSVRSGNTIYF.

The genes are TRBV6-7 and TRBJ2-4; D is undetermined. TRBV6-7 is an ORF, and what it does is uncertain. V lost 6 bases to trimming and J lost 0 bases, with 12 bases between them. The CDR3 spans 15 residues. The CDR3 reads CASSSPLLAKNIQYF. Written as DNA, the CDR3 is TGTGCCAGCAGCTCCCCCCTACTAGCCAAAAACATTCAGTACTTC.

This chain connects TRBV18 to TRBJ1-1, with D hard to call. The germline CDR1 and CDR2 sequences are KGHSH and LQKENI. Trimming took 6 bases from V and 1 from J, leaving 9 bases between them. The CDR3 sequence is 13 residues long. The CDR3 region is CASSTNKNTEAFF. The CDR3, as DNA: TGTGCCAGCTCGACAAACAAGAACACTGAAGCTTTCTTT.